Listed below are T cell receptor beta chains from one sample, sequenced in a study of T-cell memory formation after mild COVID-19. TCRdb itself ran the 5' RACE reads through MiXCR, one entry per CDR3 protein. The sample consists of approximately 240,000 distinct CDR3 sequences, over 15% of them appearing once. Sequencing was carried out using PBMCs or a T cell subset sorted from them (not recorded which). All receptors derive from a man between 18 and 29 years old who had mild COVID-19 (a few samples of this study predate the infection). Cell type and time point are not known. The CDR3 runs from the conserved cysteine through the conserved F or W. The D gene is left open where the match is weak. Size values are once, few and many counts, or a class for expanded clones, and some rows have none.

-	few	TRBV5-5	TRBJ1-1	CASSGTEAFF	TGTGCCAGCAGTGGGACTGAAGCTTTCTTT
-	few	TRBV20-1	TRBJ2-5	CSAREGGETQYF	TGCAGTGCTAGAGAGGGTGGAGAGACCCAGTACTTC
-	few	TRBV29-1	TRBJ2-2	CSVDGARGSTGELFF	TGCAGCGTTGATGGGGCTCGGGGGAGCACCGGGGAGCTGTTTTTT
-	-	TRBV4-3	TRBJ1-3	CASSQNGGNVNTIYF	TGCGCCAGCAGCCAGAATGGGGGGAATGTAAACACCATATATTTT
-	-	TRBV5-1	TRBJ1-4	CASSLKDPLDEKLFF	TGCGCCAGCAGCTTGAAAGACCCACTGGATGAAAAACTGTTTTTT
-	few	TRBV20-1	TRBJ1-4	CSADVGTGEKLFF	TGCAGTGCGGATGTCGGGACGGGCGAAAAACTGTTTTTT
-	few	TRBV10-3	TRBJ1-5	CAISASNQPQHF	TGTGCCATCAGTGCGAGCAATCAGCCCCAGCATTTT
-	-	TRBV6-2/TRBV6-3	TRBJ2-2	CASSSHTNTGELFF	TGTGCCAGCAGTTCGCACACGAACACCGGGGAGCTGTTTTTT
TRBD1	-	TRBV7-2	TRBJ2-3	CASSTRTGAAVDTQYF	TGTGCCAGCAGCACCCGGACAGGGGCTGCCGTAGATACGCAGTATTTT
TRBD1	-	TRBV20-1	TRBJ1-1	CSARETGGHTEAFF	TGCAGTGCTAGAGAGACAGGGGGTCACACTGAAGCTTTCTTT
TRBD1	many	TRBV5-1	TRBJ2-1	CASSPDRGSYNEQFF	TGCGCCAGCAGCCCAGACAGGGGGTCCTACAATGAGCAGTTCTTC
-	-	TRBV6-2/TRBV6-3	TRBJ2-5	CASSFRGGGRQETQYF	TGTGCCAGCAGTTTCAGGGGAGGGGGACGCCAAGAGACCCAGTACTTC
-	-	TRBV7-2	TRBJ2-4	CAPPGLPIQYF	TGTGCCCCCCCGGGTTTGCCCATTCAGTACTTC
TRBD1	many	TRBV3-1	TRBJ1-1	CASSRDRGITEAFF	TGTGCCAGCAGCCGAGACAGGGGCATAACTGAAGCTTTCTTT
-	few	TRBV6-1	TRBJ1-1	CASSDRVDTEAFF	TGTGCCAGCAGTGACAGGGTGGACACTGAAGCTTTCTTT
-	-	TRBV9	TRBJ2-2	CASGRLVGELFF	TGTGCCAGCGGTAGGCTGGTCGGGGAGCTGTTTTTT
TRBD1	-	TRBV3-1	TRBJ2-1	CASSPRQGTREQFF	TGTGCCAGCAGCCCAAGACAGGGGACCCGCGAGCAGTTCTTC
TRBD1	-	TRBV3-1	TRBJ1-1	CASTPGQRSNTEAFF	TGTGCCAGCACACCGGGACAGAGGAGCAACACTGAAGCTTTCTTT
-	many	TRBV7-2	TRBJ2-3	CASSLVRLADTQYF	TGTGCCAGCAGCTTAGTACGGCTGGCAGATACGCAGTATTTT
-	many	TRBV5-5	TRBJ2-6	CASSSRQSSSGANVLTF	TGTGCCAGCAGCTCAAGGCAGTCCAGCTCTGGGGCCAACGTCCTGACTTTC
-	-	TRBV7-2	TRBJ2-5	CASSGGWQGGTQYF	TGTGCCAGCAGCGGAGGTTGGCAGGGAGGGACCCAGTACTTC
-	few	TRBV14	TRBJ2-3	CASSLRRGRDTQYF	TGTGCCAGCAGCCTGAGACGGGGTAGAGATACGCAGTATTTT
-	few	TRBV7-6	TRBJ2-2	CASSSGPGTGELFF	TGTGCCAGCAGCTCCGGCCCGGGGACCGGGGAGCTGTTTTTT
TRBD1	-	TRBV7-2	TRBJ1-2	CASSTPQGLNGYTF	TGTGCCAGCAGCACCCCACAGGGGTTGAATGGCTACACCTTC
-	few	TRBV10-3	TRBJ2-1	CAISRQSGSYNEQFF	TGTGCCATCTCTAGACAGAGCGGGTCCTACAATGAGCAGTTCTTC
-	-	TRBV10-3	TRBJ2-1	CAISEGGRGYYNEQFF	TGTGCCATCAGTGAGGGAGGCAGGGGTTACTACAATGAGCAGTTCTTC
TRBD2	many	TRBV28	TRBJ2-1	CASTSGGGYNEQFF	TGTGCCAGCACCTCCGGGGGGGGGTACAATGAGCAGTTCTTC
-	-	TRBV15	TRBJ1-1	CATSRDLVQNTEAFF	TGTGCCACCAGCAGAGATCTCGTGCAGAACACTGAAGCTTTCTTT
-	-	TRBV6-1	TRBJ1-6	CASSDWDPGRSPLHF	TGTGCCAGCAGTGATTGGGATCCGGGTCGTTCACCCCTCCACTTT
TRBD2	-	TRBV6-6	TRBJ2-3	CASSYSISGGDTQYF	TGTGCCAGCAGTTACTCGATCAGCGGGGGTGATACGCAGTATTTT
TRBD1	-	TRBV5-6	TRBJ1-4	CASSSGQGAGEKLFF	TGTGCCAGCAGCTCAGGACAGGGGGCAGGAGAAAAACTGTTTTTT
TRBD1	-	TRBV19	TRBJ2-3	CASNPTGGQDTQYF	TGTGCCAGTAACCCCACAGGGGGCCAAGATACGCAGTATTTT
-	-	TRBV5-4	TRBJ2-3	CASSLAITDTQYF	TGTGCCAGCAGCTTGGCAATCACAGATACGCAGTATTTT
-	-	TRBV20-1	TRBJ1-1	CSAGLGMGTEAFF	TGCAGTGCTGGGCTTGGGATGGGGACTGAAGCTTTCTTT
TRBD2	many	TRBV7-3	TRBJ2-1	CASSRGGSSYNEQFF	TGTGCCAGCAGCCGGGGGGGAAGCTCCTACAATGAGCAGTTCTTC
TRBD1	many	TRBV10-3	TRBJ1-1	CAISESGTEWNTEAFF	TGTGCCATCAGTGAGTCGGGGACAGAATGGAACACTGAAGCTTTCTTT
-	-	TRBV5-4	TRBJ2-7	CASSQDTSYEQYF	TGTGCCAGCAGCCAGGACACCTCCTACGAGCAGTACTTC
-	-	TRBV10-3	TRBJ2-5	CAIGRTLETQYF	TGTGCCATTGGCCGGACGTTGGAGACCCAGTACTTC
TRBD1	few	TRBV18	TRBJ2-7	CASSPAGTGNYEQYF	TGTGCCAGCTCACCCGCCGGGACAGGGAACTACGAGCAGTACTTC
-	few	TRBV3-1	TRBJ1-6	CASSSRDGNSPLHF	TGTGCCAGCAGCAGCCGGGACGGGAATTCACCCCTCCACTTT
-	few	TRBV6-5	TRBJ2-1	CASSYSNGQPYNEQFF	TGTGCCAGCAGTTACTCGAATGGACAGCCCTACAATGAGCAGTTCTTC
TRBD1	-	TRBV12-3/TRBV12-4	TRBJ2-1	CASSVARGLVGEQFF	TGTGCCAGCAGCGTGGCCAGGGGGCTTGTAGGTGAGCAGTTCTTC
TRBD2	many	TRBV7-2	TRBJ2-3	CASSRGLAGLTDTQYF	TGTGCCAGCAGCCGGGGACTAGCGGGATTAACAGATACGCAGTATTTT
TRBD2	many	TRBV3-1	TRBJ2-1	CASSQRGAGNEQFF	TGTGCCAGCAGCCAGCGGGGGGCCGGGAATGAGCAGTTCTTC
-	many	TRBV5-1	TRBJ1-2	CASSEGIDYGYTF	TGCGCCAGCAGTGAGGGGATCGACTATGGCTACACCTTC
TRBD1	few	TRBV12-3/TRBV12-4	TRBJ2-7	CASTRQGSYEQYF	TGTGCCAGCACGCGACAGGGTTCCTACGAGCAGTACTTC
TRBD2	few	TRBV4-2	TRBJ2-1	CASSQDTRGAGGYNEQFF	TGTGCCAGCAGCCAAGACACCAGAGGGGCGGGGGGATACAATGAGCAGTTCTTC
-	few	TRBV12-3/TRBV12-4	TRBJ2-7	CASSFEELYYEQYF	TGTGCCAGCAGTTTTGAGGAGCTTTACTACGAGCAGTACTTC
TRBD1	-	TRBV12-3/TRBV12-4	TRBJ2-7	CASSVDRGPYEQYF	TGTGCCAGCAGTGTAGACAGGGGGCCCTACGAGCAGTACTTC
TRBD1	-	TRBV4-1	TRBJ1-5	CASSRTGTGVANQPQHF	TGCGCCAGCAGCCGAACCGGGACAGGGGTCGCCAATCAGCCCCAGCATTTT
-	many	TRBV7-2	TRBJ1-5	CASSLIFPSDQPQHF	TGTGCCAGCAGCTTAATTTTTCCGAGCGATCAGCCCCAGCATTTT
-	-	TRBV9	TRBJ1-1	CASSTYEDTEAFF	TGTGCCAGCAGCACCTACGAGGACACTGAAGCTTTCTTT
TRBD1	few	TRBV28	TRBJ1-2	CASSFNGRGYGYTF	TGTGCCAGCAGTTTTAACGGCAGGGGGTACGGCTACACCTTC
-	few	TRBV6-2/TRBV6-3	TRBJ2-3	CASRPLGADTQYF	TGTGCCAGCCGCCCCCTTGGAGCAGATACGCAGTATTTT
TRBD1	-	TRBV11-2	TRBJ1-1	CASSPSEGAITEAFF	TGTGCCAGCAGCCCATCAGAGGGGGCGATCACTGAAGCTTTCTTT